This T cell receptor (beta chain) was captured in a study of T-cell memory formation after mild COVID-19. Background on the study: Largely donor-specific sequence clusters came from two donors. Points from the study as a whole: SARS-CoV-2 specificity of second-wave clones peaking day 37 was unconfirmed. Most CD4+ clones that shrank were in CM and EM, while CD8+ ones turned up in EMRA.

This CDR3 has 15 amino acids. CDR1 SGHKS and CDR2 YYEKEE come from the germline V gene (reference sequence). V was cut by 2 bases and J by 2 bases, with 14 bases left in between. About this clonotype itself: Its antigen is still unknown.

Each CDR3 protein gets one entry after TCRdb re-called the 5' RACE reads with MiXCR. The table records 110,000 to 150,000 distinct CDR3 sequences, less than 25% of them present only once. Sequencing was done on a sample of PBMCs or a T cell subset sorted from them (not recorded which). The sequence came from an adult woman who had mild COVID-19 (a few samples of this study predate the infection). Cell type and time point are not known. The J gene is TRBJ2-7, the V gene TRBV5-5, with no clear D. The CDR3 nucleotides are TGTGCCAGCAGCTTCGGATCAGCCGTAACCTACGAGCAGTACTTC. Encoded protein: CASSFGSAVTYEQYF.